These 2 T cell receptor beta chains were sequenced from one sample in a study of CD4 T cells in relation to SARS-CoV-2 and coronaviruses (dated by TCRdb to the early 2020s). The library relied on the immunoSEQ multiplex PCR assay. TCRdb mirrors the immuneACCESS table, restricted to in-frame sequences. Some clones are absent from its copies; in checked studies, under half trace to an unresolved V gene, and the reason for the others is unknown. The sample table contains roughly 60,000 clones; only one count was recorded for around 93% of them. Approximately 0.14% of the sample is taken by the ten largest. CD4+ T cells from unexposed donors were collected before the COVID-19 pandemic (2011-2018). Sequencing was performed on naive CD4+ T cells from PBMCs. The meaning of the sample's cell subset or site label: naive CD4+ T cells isolated by negative enrichment. Source of these receptors: a human donor in good health.

This chain links TRBV18 with TRBJ2-7, with 10 nucleotides matching TRBD1. The CDR3 loop spans 17 amino acids. Trimming took 3 bases from V and 5 from J; bases not matched to a gene: 13. Germline loops: CDR1 KGHSH, CDR2 LQKENI. CDR3 DNA: TGTGCCAGCTCACCCCTACCACCAGGGACAGGGGACCACGAGCAGTACTTC. Residues: CASSPLPPGTGDHEQYF.

This clone was counted a few times. This chain's CDR3 is CASSSAGGETQYF. Here the CDR3 DNA reads TGTGCCAGCAGCTCCGCCGGGGGCGAGACCCAGTACTTC. V gene TRBV7-7 combines with J gene TRBJ2-5; D tentatively reads TRBD1 or TRBD2 (6 bases each). Trimming took 4 bases from V and 5 from J, leaving 11 bases between them. This CDR3 is 13 amino acids long. Germline assignment: CDR1 SSHAT and CDR2 FNYEAQ (reference sequence).